Sequencing of this TCR beta chain was carried out in a study of blood T cells in healthy people across ages (dated by TCRdb to between 2014 and 2016). In terms of the full investigation: Template switching captured roughly one uniquely barcoded TCR beta cDNA molecule per two T cells in model experiments. To track age-related changes in TCR beta repertoire diversity, the study relied on deep sequencing normalized with unique cDNA molecular identifiers. To avoid experimental bias, donors of different ages were randomly spread across the sequencing lanes. The donors were split into four age groups: young (average 16 years), middle-aged (around 37), aged (approximately 60) and long-lived (roughly 88). The study analyzed two additional independent replicas of 1 million unique cDNA reads from the same blood draw for two donors, one aged 18 to 29 and one aged 80 or older. The full study reports these points: Bulk unsorted PBMC profiling prevented conclusive comparison of naive and antigen-experienced compartments. Estimates of total diversity from one million sequenced T cells were regarded as lower bounds and underestimates. The long-lived group showed more naive CD4+ T cells, fewer expanded clones and increased TCR diversity than the aged group, suggesting age selection. As age increased, observed TCR beta diversity per million T cells dropped in a roughly linear way, and a significant reduction was already evident by age 40. A strong correlation was found between observed TCR beta diversity and the percentage of naive T cells measured by flow cytometry. Because donor CMV infection status was unknown, age-related changes in expanded clonotypes were potentially confounded.

The method behind the library was 5' RACE. Sequencing instrument: Illumina HiSeq 2500. The second PCR ran for about 7 to 11 cycles and used a J-beta primer mix along with a sample-barcoded 5' primer. A unique molecular identifier was introduced onto each TCR beta cDNA molecule by a template-switch 5' adaptor carrying 12 random nucleotides. Each sample yielded at least 2.5 million CDR3-containing paired-end reads. All of the RNA was converted into first-strand cDNA using the Mint cDNA synthesis kit, with a TRBC-specific oligonucleotide serving as the primer. Following uracil-DNA glycosylase treatment, all cDNA underwent a first 18-cycle PCR with the universal primers M1SS and BC2_uni_R. Per the authors' processing: Normalization of each sample was performed by random selection of 1 million high-quality reads, each carrying a distinct molecular identifier. Reads sharing molecular identifiers were discarded rather than binned into consensus sequences. MiTCR, set to a Q25 quality threshold and the strictest error-elimination algorithm, was used for CDR3 identification, clonotype clustering and error correction. A nonparametric unseen species model with Euler transformation was used to estimate lower-bound total TCR beta diversity. The public reads were quality trimmed at Q25 with fastp and then assembled into clones with MiXCR by TCRdb, keeping productive beta chains. For every CDR3 protein sequence, its rows merge into one entry that carries the most common genes and DNA. The V and J calls here are based on TCRdb, not the publication. For this sample there are roughly 1,300,000 distinct CDR3 sequences; approximately 59% appear just once. The ten biggest clones cover over 5% of the sample.

Donors were 35 to 40 systemically healthy Caucasian individuals from Russia aged roughly 6 to 100 years. About 10 milliliters of peripheral blood were drawn from each donor into EDTA-treated Vacutainer tubes. Ficoll-Paque density-gradient centrifugation was used to isolate PBMCs, with at least 6 million obtained per sample. Total RNA was extracted from PBMCs with Trizol reagent, with at least 6 micrograms obtained per sample. For every donor, flow cytometry on a PBMC aliquot measured the percentage of naive CD45RAhigh/CD27high T cells. The CDR3 runs 13 residues from the cysteine to the phenylalanine. Only the CDR3 DNA stays, 39 bases, in frame from base 1. Sequences LGHNA (CDR1) and YNFKEQ (CDR2) are obtained from the germline V gene. As regards this clonotype: Its antigen remains undetermined. Nothing much larger sits one base from this clone, and base qualities are not available.

The clonotype originates from a man younger than 35 in good health. The chain is made from TRBV4-2 and TRBJ2-4, with 8 central nucleotides matching TRBD1. Matching the DNA end better, TRBJ2-7 makes the J call doubtful. The sequenced sample was blood. DNA sequence: TGTGCCAGCGGGGTACAGGGGGCCTACGAGCAGTACTTC. The translation is CASGVQGAYEQYF.